A single sample gave rise to the 22 T cell receptor beta chains below, sequenced in a study of radiotherapy plus CTLA-4 blockade in lung cancer. The protocol was immunoSEQ multiplex PCR, while the TCRdb copy is restricted to in-frame clones and leaves out a portion. This sample has roughly 59,000 clones; around 68% occur once, and the top ten carry 6.5% to 9.5%. The sequencing here drew on peripheral blood, taken from a patient treated with radiotherapy plus ipilimumab. These receptors were collected from a human donor with non-small cell lung cancer whose response to radiotherapy plus ipilimumab could not be evaluated.

The V and J genes are TRBV15 and TRBJ1-5; D remains unclear. Germline CDR1 reads LNHNV; CDR2 reads YYDKDF (reference sequence). V dropped 0 bases and J dropped 0 bases, with 6 bases sitting between them. The CDR3 is 15 amino acids. CDR3 nucleotide sequence: TGTGCCACCAGCAGAGAGGGCAATAGCAATCAGCCCCAGCATTTT. Translation: CATSREGNSNQPQHF.

The chain uses TRBV4-1 and TRBJ2-3, with a possible D match to TRBD2 (7 bases). The CDR3 consists of 16 residues. Germline V CDR1 and CDR2: MGHRA, YSYEKL. V was clipped by 0 bases and J by 1 base, with 11 bases between them. CDR3 bases: TGCGCCAGCAGCCAAGAAGGGGGGGCTGGCACAGATACGCAGTATTTT. Protein: CASSQEGGAGTDTQYF.

This clone is a singleton in its sample. The chain carries TRBV4-1 and TRBJ1-2; 7 bases agree with TRBD1. J gave up 8 bases and V 3 bases, and 6 bases lay outside the gene matches. This CDR3 has 13 residues. Germline lookup yields CDR1 MGHRA and CDR2 YSYEKL. This chain's CDR3 is CASSQATGTGYTF. The CDR3 bases are TGCGCCAGCAGCCAGGCGACAGGGACCGGCTACACCTTC.

The J gene is TRBJ2-1, the V gene TRBV7-7, with 7 positions matching TRBD1. Trimming cost V 5 bases and J 5 bases; bases outside gene matches: 3. Germline CDR1 and CDR2: SSHAT and FNYEAQ (reference sequence). The CDR3 sequence is 13 residues long. DNA of the CDR3: TGTGCCAGCAGCAGAACAGGGGACAATGAGCAGTTCTTC. Translated: CASSRTGDNEQFF.

This chain connects TRBV7-2 to TRBJ2-3; TRBD2 aligns across 10 bases. Germline loops: CDR1 SGHTA, CDR2 FQGNSA. CDR3 length: 15 residues. V trimming: 4 bases; J trimming: 10 bases; junction bases outside the gene matches: 11. The CDR3 coding sequence is TGTGCCAGCAGCTCCTCTAGCGGGGGTGGAAGGGCGCAGTATTTT. Its translation is CASSSSSGGGRAQYF.

This clone was picked up a small number of times. The chain links TRBV4-3 to TRBJ1-5, with no clear D. With 0 bases removed from V and 3 bases from J, the gap between germline ends came to 9 bases. The CDR3 has 15 residues. CDR1 and CDR2 (germline): LGHNA, YSLEER. CDR3: CASSQDGRNNQPQHF. The CDR3 nucleotides read TGCGCCAGCAGCCAAGACGGGAGAAACAATCAGCCCCAGCATTTT.

CDR3 DNA: TGTGCCAGCAACTCCGCCGCGTCGGGAGGACACGAGCAGTACTTC. Protein: CASNSAASGGHEQYF. The rearrangement links TRBV6-1 to TRBJ2-7, with 7 positions matching TRBD2. V gave up 7 bases and J gave up 5 bases; unmatched junction bases: 14. There are 15 residues in the CDR3. Germline loops: CDR1 MNHNS, CDR2 SASEGT.

The chain carries TRBV4-3 and TRBJ1-4; TRBD1 is a possible D gene (5 bases). This CDR3 has 12 residues. Germline V gene lookup returns CDR1 LGHNA and CDR2 YSLEER. Trimming removed 2 bases at V and 11 bases at J, with 9 bases between. The CDR3 region is CASSQQGSKLFF. CDR3 DNA: TGCGCCAGCAGCCAACAGGGATCCAAACTGTTTTTT.

The chain has TRBV5-1 and TRBJ2-1; a possible D gene is TRBD1 (6 bases). Germline V gene data show CDR1 as SGHRS and CDR2 as YFSETQ. This CDR3 contains 15 residues. With 0 bases removed from V and 3 bases from J, the gap between germline ends came to 10 bases. The CDR3 is CASSLGTANYNEQFF. CDR3 nucleotide sequence: TGCGCCAGCAGCTTGGGGACAGCTAACTACAATGAGCAGTTCTTC.

The chain links TRBV18 to TRBJ2-4; 8 bases are a match to TRBD1. The junction had 3 bases not matched to a gene; V was cut back by 3 bases and J by 2 bases. CDR1 and CDR2 from the germline V gene are KGHSH and LQKENI. The CDR3 has 15 amino acids. The CDR3 here is CASSPWTGSKNIQYF. The CDR3 DNA reads TGTGCCAGCTCACCTTGGACAGGGTCCAAAAACATTCAGTACTTC.

V is TRBV7-2 and J is TRBJ1-2, with D uncertain. CDR3 length: 13 amino acids. Germline CDR1 SGHTA, CDR2 FQGNSA. The ends were cut back, 0 bases at V and 5 bases at J, with 7 bases in the middle. The CDR3 loop is CASSLAKSYGYTF. The DNA for the CDR3 is TGTGCCAGCAGCTTAGCGAAGAGTTATGGCTACACCTTC.

The J gene is TRBJ2-7, the V gene TRBV18; D is possibly TRBD1 (6 bases). This CDR3 region has 14 residues. Trimming took 6 bases from V and 1 from J, leaving 13 bases between them. Germline CDR1 is KGHSH and CDR2 is LQKENI. Here the CDR3 reads CASSLQGGSYEQYF. CDR3 nucleotide sequence: TGTGCCAGCTCGCTACAGGGTGGATCCTACGAGCAGTACTTC. Full variable domain (missing parts from reference TRBV18 and TRBJ2-7): NAGVMQNPRHLVRRRGQEARLRCSPMKGHSHVYWYRQLPEEGLKFMVYLQKENIIDESGMPKERFSAEFPKEGPSILRIQQVVRGDSAAYFCASSLQGGSYEQYFGPGTRLTVT.

CDR3 region: CAWSEQEGSPLHF. DNA for the CDR3: TGTGCCTGGAGTGAACAGGAGGGTTCACCCCTCCACTTT. The chain links TRBV30 to TRBJ1-6; a weak D match, TRBD1 (5 bases). Between the trimmed V and J ends, which lost 1 base and 9 bases, there was a span of 10 bases. The CDR3 totals 13 residues. Germline V gene data show CDR1 as GTSNPN and CDR2 as SVGIG (reference sequence).

The chain has TRBV19 and TRBJ2-2, with 7 bases identical to TRBD1. Germline V gene sequence: CDR1 LNHDA, CDR2 SQIVND (reference sequence). This CDR3 has 15 amino acids. The V and J ends lost 3 bases and 1 base, in that order; junction bases with no gene match: 2. The CDR3 sequence: CASSMRTGNTGELFF. CDR3 sequence (DNA): TGTGCCAGTAGTATGAGGACAGGGAACACCGGGGAGCTGTTTTTT. Supplemented by reference TRBV19 and TRBJ2-2, the full variable domain reads DGGITQSPKYLFRKEGQNVTLSCEQNLNHDAMYWYRQDPGQGLRLIYYSQIVNDFQKGDIAEGYSVSREKKESFPLTVTSAQKNPTAFYLCASSMRTGNTGELFFGEGSRLTVL.

This chain links TRBV6-5 with TRBJ1-2; TRBD1 is a possible D gene (6 bases). The CDR3 runs 15 residues. Per the germline V gene, CDR1 is MNHEY and CDR2 is SVGAGI. Trimming left V 7 bases short and J 0 bases short, with 15 bases between. DNA of the CDR3: TGTGCCAGCACCAGGAGTACAGGGACTAACTATGGCTACACCTTC. It specifies CASTRSTGTNYGYTF.

The chain combines TRBV18 with TRBJ1-5; perhaps TRBD1 as D (5 bases). The germline V gene encodes CDR1 KGHSH and CDR2 LQKENI. Trimming stripped 6 bases from V and 5 bases from J, with 11 bases between. This CDR3 has 13 residues. The CDR3 coding sequence is TGTGCCAGCTCCCCAGACAGAGATCAGCCCCAGCATTTT. It codes for CASSPDRDQPQHF.

The genes are TRBV9 and TRBJ1-2; D possibly corresponds to TRBD1 (6 bases). The CDR3 sequence is 14 residues long. Trimming removed 0 bases from V and 4 bases from J, with 10 bases in between. Germline loops: CDR1 SGDLS, CDR2 YYNGEE. The CDR3 reads CASSVAGHSYGYTF. CDR3 DNA: TGTGCCAGCAGCGTAGCGGGACATAGCTATGGCTACACCTTC.

This clone was picked up a small number of times. V gene TRBV5-1 combines with J gene TRBJ2-3; 10 bases fit TRBD2. Germline-derived CDR1 and CDR2 are SGHRS and YFSETQ. V lost 0 bases, J lost 1 base, and 2 bases stayed unmatched. This CDR3 has 16 amino acids. The CDR3 protein is CASSLDGTSGTDTQYF. CDR3 in DNA: TGCGCCAGCAGCTTGGACGGGACTAGCGGCACAGATACGCAGTATTTT.

The count of this clone is one. This chain connects TRBV5-1 to TRBJ1-2; the match to TRBD1 covers 7 bases. Germline values: CDR1 SGHRS, CDR2 YFSETQ. The junction had 7 bases not matched to a gene; V was cut back by 7 bases and J by 4 bases. The CDR3 spans 13 residues. The CDR3 DNA reads TGCGCCAGCTCCGACAGGGACAGCTATGGCTACACCTTC. Translated, it gives CASSDRDSYGYTF.

The J gene is TRBJ1-3, the V gene TRBV25-1, with D hard to call. Germline CDR1 reads MGHDK; CDR2 reads SYGVNS. V was trimmed by 11 bases and J by 0 bases, leaving 5 bases between them. This CDR3 is built from 11 residues. CDR3 nucleotide sequence: TGTGCCTCTAGCTCTGGAAACACCATATATTTT. Translation: CASSSGNTIYF.

The chain links TRBV6-1 to TRBJ2-7; D not certain. This CDR3 is built from 14 residues. CDR1 is MNHNS and CDR2 is SASEGT in the germline V gene. V lost 10 bases, J lost 0 bases, and 16 bases lay in between. In DNA form, the CDR3 reads TGTGCCACCCTAGTTAGGAATTACTCCTACGAGCAGTACTTC. Encoded protein: CATLVRNYSYEQYF.

The V gene is TRBV6-5, the J gene TRBJ1-4; 7 nucleotides match TRBD1. After removal of 2 bases from V and 8 bases from J, the junction contained 11 bases not matched to a gene. This CDR3 has 16 residues. Germline assignment: CDR1 MNHEY and CDR2 SVGAGI. DNA for the CDR3: TGTGCCAGCAGTTACCGAAAAGATAACAGGGGCGAAAAACTGTTTTTT. It codes for CASSYRKDNRGEKLFF.